A selection of T cell receptor beta chains follows, all from one sample in a study of tumor-infiltrating lymphocytes in localized non-small cell lung cancer. Sequencing used immunoSEQ multiplex PCR; TCRdb keeps in-frame clones, though not all of them. The sample lists about 8,900 clones; approximately 74% were seen once. The sample consisted of uninvolved lung tissue not adjacent to the tumor. Source of these receptors: a human donor with non-small cell lung cancer. The CDR3 runs from the conserved cysteine through the conserved F or W. The D gene is left open where the match is weak. A clone size is listed for some rows: how often the clone was seen (once, few, many), or a class if it is expanded.

>.|TRBJ2-1|TRBV29-1|.
TGCAGCGCTGTCGAAGTCCCCTACAATGAGCAGTTCTTC
CSAVEVPYNEQFF
>.|TRBJ2-1|TRBV7-7|once
TGTGCTAGCAGCTTAAGGAATGAGCAGTTCTTC
CASSLRNEQFF
>TRBD2|TRBJ2-7|TRBV7-2|.
TGTGCCAGCAGCCGCGGGACTATGATGTACGAGCAGTACTTC
CASSRGTMMYEQYF
>.|TRBJ1-2|TRBV29-1|.
TGCAGCGTTGGCGCCCTTTTAGGGAGGGGCTACACCTTC
CSVGALLGRGYTF
>.|TRBJ1-5|TRBV29-1|.
TGCAGCGTTGTGGGACTAAGGGGTCAGCCCCAGCATTTT
CSVVGLRGQPQHF
>.|TRBJ2-1|TRBV7-8|few
TGTGCCAGCAGCTTAGATCTGGGAGACGGTTATGAGCAGTTCTTC
CASSLDLGDGYEQFF
>.|TRBJ1-3|TRBV4-3|few
TGCGCCAGCAGCCAAGATGGGGCCGGAGGATCTGGAAACACCATATATTTT
CASSQDGAGGSGNTIYF
>.|TRBJ1-3|TRBV30|.
TGTGCCTGGAAGGGAGTCGGAAACACCATATATTTT
CAWKGVGNTIYF
>TRBD2|TRBJ2-6|TRBV28|.
TGTGCCAGCGTCTGGGGGGGAACAGCTGGGGCCAACGTCCTGACTTTC
CASVWGGTAGANVLTF
>.|TRBJ1-2|TRBV7-9|.
TGTGCCAGCAGCCTAAGGGGTGACTATGGCTACACCTTC
CASSLRGDYGYTF
>.|TRBJ2-3|TRBV4-3|.
TGCGCCAGCAGCTATTTGATTGCAGATACGCAGTATTTT
CASSYLIADTQYF
>TRBD1|TRBJ2-1|TRBV11-3|once
TGTGCCAGCAGCTTAGATCTGACAGGGAGTGAGCAGTTCTTC
CASSLDLTGSEQFF
>.|TRBJ1-4|TRBV25-1|.
TGTGCCAGCAATCAGGGGTGGAATGAAAAACTGTTTTTT
CASNQGWNEKLFF
>TRBD1|TRBJ2-2|TRBV14|.
TGTGCCAGCGGGGACAGGCACACCGGGGAGCTGTTTTTT
CASGDRHTGELFF
>.|TRBJ2-7|TRBV7-8|few
TGTGCCAGCAGCTTAGTGTTTAGCCCTAGCTCCCTCTCCTACGAGCAGTACTTC
CASSLVFSPSSLSYEQYF
>.|TRBJ1-2|TRBV28|.
TGTGCCAGCGTGGGTACACAGCGAGAATATGGCTACACCTTC
CASVGTQREYGYTF
>.|TRBJ2-7|TRBV27|few
TGTGCCAGCAGCACGGAGGGCCCTTTAAAGCAGTACTTC
CASSTEGPLKQYF
>.|TRBJ1-4|TRBV30|.
TGTGCCTGGAGGACCGACAGCGCTGGGACTAATGAAAAACTGTTTTTT
CAWRTDSAGTNEKLFF
>TRBD2|TRBJ2-5|TRBV27|medium-sized
TGTGCCAGCAGTTTGTCTAGCGGACACCAAGAGACCCAGTACTTC
CASSLSSGHQETQYF
>.|TRBJ1-2|TRBV7-2|.
TGTGCCAGCAGCTTTGACAGTAATAACTATGGCTACACCTTC
CASSFDSNNYGYTF
>.|TRBJ1-1|TRBV29-1|once
TGCAGCGTTGAAGATTTCGGGGGAACTGAAGCTTTCTTT
CSVEDFGGTEAFF
>TRBD1|TRBJ1-1|TRBV2|.
TGTGCCAGCAGTCCCGTGGACAGGGACGCTGAAGCTTTCTTT
CASSPVDRDAEAFF
>.|TRBJ1-4|TRBV7-2|.
TGTGCCAGCAGCTCTGTCCGAGGAAAACTGTTTTTT
CASSSVRGKLFF
>.|TRBJ1-4|TRBV6-4|.
TGTGCCAGCAGGTCAGGCTCCCACGGAAAACTGTTTTTT
CASRSGSHGKLFF
>.|TRBJ2-3|TRBV6-5|.
TGTGCCAGCAGGGATGTTACGCAGTATTTT
CASRDVTQYF
>TRBD2|TRBJ2-1|TRBV19|few
TGTGCCAGTAGTATCACTAGCGGGAGTTTCGATGAGCAGTTCTTC
CASSITSGSFDEQFF
>TRBD1|TRBJ2-5|TRBV5-1|.
TGCGCCAGCAGCCCCGGGACAGGGGTCGAGACCCAGTACTTC
CASSPGTGVETQYF
>.|TRBJ1-3|TRBV30|.
TGTGCCTGGAGTCCCACTGGAAACACCATATATTTT
CAWSPTGNTIYF
>.|TRBJ2-3|TRBV29-1|.
TGCAGCGTTCGTAGGGGAGTCGGCACAGATACGCAGTATTTT
CSVRRGVGTDTQYF
>.|TRBJ2-1|TRBV6-1|once
TGTGCCAGCAGTGAGGTGGGGGAACCCTACAATGAGCAGTTCTTC
CASSEVGEPYNEQFF
>.|TRBJ1-5|TRBV2|.
TGTGCCAGCAGCCTTGGGGGGGATCAGCCCCAGCATTTT
CASSLGGDQPQHF
>.|TRBJ1-1|TRBV19|.
TGTGCCAGTAGTCCTAGACACGACACTGAAGCTTTCTTT
CASSPRHDTEAFF
>TRBD2|TRBJ2-7|TRBV28|.
TGTGCCAGCAGTTTACGGCTAGCGGCCTACGAGCAGTACTTC
CASSLRLAAYEQYF
>.|TRBJ2-2|TRBV7-2|.
TGTGCCAGCAGCCCGAGGGGGAAACGAGTCACCGGGGAGCTGTTTTTT
CASSPRGKRVTGELFF
>.|TRBJ1-2|TRBV6-5|few
TGTGCCAGCAGTCCACAGGGTAAAAACTATGGCTACACCTTC
CASSPQGKNYGYTF
>.|TRBJ2-5|TRBV5-1|large
TGCGCCAGCAGCTGGCGCGGGACTCGCCAAGAGACCCAGTACTTC
CASSWRGTRQETQYF
>TRBD1|TRBJ1-2|TRBV7-2|.
TGTGCCAGCAGTCCACGGCGGACAGGATACGGCTACACCTTC
CASSPRRTGYGYTF
>.|TRBJ2-5|TRBV9|.
TGTACCAGCAGCGCTGCTAGGGGCGCCCAGTACTTC
CTSSAARGAQYF
>TRBD2|TRBJ2-3|TRBV5-1|.
TGCGCCAGCATCCGGGGGGGAAGCACAGATACGCAGTATTTT
CASIRGGSTDTQYF
>.|TRBJ2-3|TRBV9|once
TGTGCCAGCAGCATCCTCGAGGCCGCAGATACGCAGTATTTT
CASSILEAADTQYF
>TRBD1|TRBJ1-2|TRBV6-5|.
TGTGCCAGCGTCGGGACAGGGTCCTTTTATGGCTACACCTTC
CASVGTGSFYGYTF
>TRBD2|TRBJ2-3|TRBV19|.
TGTGCCAGTAGTAAAAGACTAGCGGGGTTCACAGATACGCAGTATTTT
CASSKRLAGFTDTQYF
>TRBD2|TRBJ2-1|TRBV15|.
TGTGCCACCAGCGTGCTAGCGGGAGAGGAGCAGTTCTTC
CATSVLAGEEQFF
>TRBD2|TRBJ2-2|TRBV9|.
TGTGCCAGCAGCGTGGGGACTAGCGCGAACACCGGGGAGCTGTTTTTT
CASSVGTSANTGELFF
>.|TRBJ1-1|TRBV2|.
TGTGCCAGCAGTGACCCCGTAAACACTGAAGCTTTCTTT
CASSDPVNTEAFF
>.|TRBJ1-1|TRBV30|few
TGTGCCTGGAGTTTGTTGGGGCTGTCGGCTTTCTTT
CAWSLLGLSAFF